A selection of T cell receptor beta chains follows, all from one sample in a study of brain T cells in children with intractable seizures. Clones were sequenced by immunoSEQ multiplex PCR, and TCRdb holds only the in-frame ones, with some missing. The sample yields roughly 120,000 clones, roughly 92% seen once. The sequences come from peripheral blood, collected at surgery. These receptors all come from a boy in the first two years of life with hemimegalencephaly and intractable seizures. Each CDR3 is given with its conserved first and last residue. D genes are given only for firm matches. A row's size may be missing; if present it is once, few, many or a size class.

V gene: TRBV4-2; D gene: TRBD2; clone size: -; J gene: TRBJ2-3; CDR3 DNA: TGTGCCAGCAGCCAAGCAGGGACTAGCGGGAGCACAGATACGCAGTATTTT; CDR3 protein: CASSQAGTSGSTDTQYF
V gene: TRBV5-4; D gene: -; clone size: -; J gene: TRBJ1-2; CDR3 DNA: TGTGCCAGCAGCTTTGGAAGAGTGGGCTACACCTTC; CDR3 protein: CASSFGRVGYTF
V gene: TRBV5-1; D gene: -; clone size: -; J gene: TRBJ2-2; CDR3 DNA: TGCGCCAGCAGCGGACACTACACCGGGGAGCTGTTTTTT; CDR3 protein: CASSGHYTGELFF
V gene: TRBV5-4; D gene: -; clone size: -; J gene: TRBJ2-4; CDR3 DNA: TGTGCCAGCAGCTTGATAGGGGTACAGGGAATAGCCAAAAACATTCAGTACTTC; CDR3 protein: CASSLIGVQGIAKNIQYF
V gene: TRBV29-1; D gene: -; clone size: once; J gene: TRBJ2-4; CDR3 DNA: TGCAGCGTTGTTAAATTGGCAGGGGTAGCCAAAAACATTCAGTACTTC; CDR3 protein: CSVVKLAGVAKNIQYF
V gene: TRBV5-1; D gene: -; clone size: -; J gene: TRBJ1-3; CDR3 DNA: TGCGCCAGCAGCTTGGAGGTGGGAGCCCTCTCTGGAAACACCATATATTTT; CDR3 protein: CASSLEVGALSGNTIYF
V gene: TRBV30; D gene: TRBD2; clone size: -; J gene: TRBJ2-4; CDR3 DNA: TGTGCCTGGAGTGTACTGAGTAGCGGGGGACAAAAAAACATTCAGTACTTC; CDR3 protein: CAWSVLSSGGQKNIQYF
V gene: TRBV5-1; D gene: -; clone size: -; J gene: TRBJ1-1; CDR3 DNA: TGCGCCAGCAGCTTGACAGGGCCGAACACTGAAGCTTTCTTT; CDR3 protein: CASSLTGPNTEAFF
V gene: TRBV11-2; D gene: -; clone size: -; J gene: TRBJ2-3; CDR3 DNA: TGTGCCAGCAGCCCGCCGGGGTCAGATACGCAGTATTTT; CDR3 protein: CASSPPGSDTQYF
V gene: TRBV23-1; D gene: -; clone size: -; J gene: TRBJ1-4; CDR3 DNA: TGCGCCATCGACGCCGGGACTGCAGACGAAAAACTGTTTTTT; CDR3 protein: CAIDAGTADEKLFF
V gene: TRBV28; D gene: TRBD2; clone size: -; J gene: TRBJ2-1; CDR3 DNA: TGTGCCAGCAGTTTAAGGTCTAGCGGCTCCTACAATGAGCAGTTCTTC; CDR3 protein: CASSLRSSGSYNEQFF
V gene: TRBV6-5; D gene: -; clone size: -; J gene: TRBJ2-5; CDR3 DNA: TGTGCCAGCAGTTACGGAGGGGACGGACAAGAGACCCAGTACTTC; CDR3 protein: CASSYGGDGQETQYF
V gene: TRBV11-3; D gene: TRBD2; clone size: -; J gene: TRBJ2-7; CDR3 DNA: TGTGCCAGCAGCTTAGGGGGGGGACTAGCGAATTACGAGCAGTACTTC; CDR3 protein: CASSLGGGLANYEQYF
V gene: TRBV6-2/TRBV6-3; D gene: -; clone size: -; J gene: TRBJ2-7; CDR3 DNA: TGTGCCAGCAGCCCCCCGGCAGGGGTGCACGCCTACGAGCAGTACTTC; CDR3 protein: CASSPPAGVHAYEQYF
V gene: TRBV12-3/TRBV12-4; D gene: TRBD2; clone size: -; J gene: TRBJ2-3; CDR3 DNA: TGTGCCAGCAGGGGAGGGACCGCCGATACGCAGTATTTT; CDR3 protein: CASRGGTADTQYF
V gene: TRBV12-3/TRBV12-4; D gene: -; clone size: -; J gene: TRBJ1-6; CDR3 DNA: TGTGCCAGCAGTTTTAGGGCCCGTTCACCCCTCCACTTT; CDR3 protein: CASSFRARSPLHF
V gene: TRBV27; D gene: -; clone size: -; J gene: TRBJ1-1; CDR3 DNA: TGTGCCAGCAGTTTGTGGGGGGCCGGGGGGAACACTGAAGCTTTCTTT; CDR3 protein: CASSLWGAGGNTEAFF
V gene: TRBV29-1; D gene: -; clone size: -; J gene: TRBJ2-1; CDR3 DNA: TGCAGCGTTGCCCCAGGGATATGGGGGGAGGCCTACAATGAGCAGTTCTTC; CDR3 protein: CSVAPGIWGEAYNEQFF
V gene: TRBV29-1; D gene: TRBD2; clone size: -; J gene: TRBJ2-1; CDR3 DNA: TGCAGCGTCGGGACTACTAACAATGAGCAGTTCTTC; CDR3 protein: CSVGTTNNEQFF
V gene: TRBV4-1; D gene: -; clone size: -; J gene: TRBJ1-4; CDR3 DNA: TGCGCCAGCAGCCACTTGTGGATCCTAAAGCATGATGAAAAACTGTTTTTT; CDR3 protein: CASSHLWILKHDEKLFF
V gene: TRBV11-2; D gene: TRBD1; clone size: -; J gene: TRBJ2-7; CDR3 DNA: TGTGCCAGCAGCAGGGACAGGGGCCACGAGCAGTACTTC; CDR3 protein: CASSRDRGHEQYF
V gene: TRBV11-2; D gene: -; clone size: -; J gene: TRBJ2-1; CDR3 DNA: TGTGCCATAAGCGTGGGCCTAGCGTCCTACAATGAGCAGTTCTTC; CDR3 protein: CAISVGLASYNEQFF
V gene: TRBV19; D gene: -; clone size: few; J gene: TRBJ2-7; CDR3 DNA: TGTGCCAGTATAGATGTACAATTCTACGAGCAGTACTTC; CDR3 protein: CASIDVQFYEQYF
V gene: TRBV27; D gene: -; clone size: -; J gene: TRBJ2-1; CDR3 DNA: TGTGCCAGCAGTTCGTTGGGGGCTAGCGGAAACAATGAGCAGTTCTTC; CDR3 protein: CASSSLGASGNNEQFF
V gene: TRBV20-1; D gene: -; clone size: -; J gene: TRBJ2-3; CDR3 DNA: TGCAGTGCGCCCTTCACAGATACGCAGTATTTT; CDR3 protein: CSAPFTDTQYF
V gene: TRBV29-1; D gene: TRBD1; clone size: -; J gene: TRBJ1-2; CDR3 DNA: TGCAGCGCCCCCCGGGGACAGGGTTTCTATGGCTACACCTTC; CDR3 protein: CSAPRGQGFYGYTF
V gene: TRBV4-3; D gene: -; clone size: -; J gene: TRBJ1-4; CDR3 DNA: TGCGCCAGCGGTGGAGGGGACGTCTCAAATGAAAAACTGTTTTTT; CDR3 protein: CASGGGDVSNEKLFF
V gene: TRBV5-6; D gene: -; clone size: -; J gene: TRBJ2-7; CDR3 DNA: TGTGCCAGCAGCCCCGTGGGGGGCCTGAGCTCCTACGAGCAGTACTTC; CDR3 protein: CASSPVGGLSSYEQYF
V gene: TRBV27; D gene: -; clone size: -; J gene: TRBJ2-2; CDR3 DNA: TGTGCCAGCAGAACAGGGTTCCTGAACACCGGGGAGCTGTTTTTT; CDR3 protein: CASRTGFLNTGELFF
V gene: TRBV20-1; D gene: TRBD1; clone size: once; J gene: TRBJ2-2; CDR3 DNA: TGCAGTGCTAGTCCTACAGGGGGCACCGGGGAGCTGTTTTTT; CDR3 protein: CSASPTGGTGELFF
V gene: TRBV7-2; D gene: -; clone size: -; J gene: TRBJ1-4; CDR3 DNA: TGTGCCAGCAGCTCCTCCCCGGGGTTAAATGAAAAACTGTTTTTT; CDR3 protein: CASSSSPGLNEKLFF